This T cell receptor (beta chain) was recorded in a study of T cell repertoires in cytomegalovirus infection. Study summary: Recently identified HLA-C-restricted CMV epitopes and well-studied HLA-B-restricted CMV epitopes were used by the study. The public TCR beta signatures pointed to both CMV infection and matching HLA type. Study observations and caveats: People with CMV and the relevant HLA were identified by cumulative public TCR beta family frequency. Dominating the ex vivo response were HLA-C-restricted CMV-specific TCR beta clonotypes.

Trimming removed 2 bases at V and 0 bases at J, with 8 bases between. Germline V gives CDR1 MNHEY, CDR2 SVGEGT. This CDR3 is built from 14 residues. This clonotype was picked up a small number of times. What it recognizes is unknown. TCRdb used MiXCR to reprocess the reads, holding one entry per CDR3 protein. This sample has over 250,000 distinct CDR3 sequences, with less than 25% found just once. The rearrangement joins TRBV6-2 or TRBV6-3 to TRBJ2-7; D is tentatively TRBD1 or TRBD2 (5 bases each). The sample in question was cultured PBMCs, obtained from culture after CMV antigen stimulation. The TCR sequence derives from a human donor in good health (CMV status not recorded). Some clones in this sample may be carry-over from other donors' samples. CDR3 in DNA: TGTGCCAGCAGTTACACAGGACTCTCCTACGAGCAGTACTTC. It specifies CASSYTGLSYEQYF.